This T cell receptor beta chain is drawn from a study of blood T cell repertoires in COVID-19. Study at large: COVID-19 samples from acute and convalescent phases originated in the United States, Italy and Spain. Sources were T cells, B-cell-depleted T cells, or PBMCs; the material itself was cDNA or gDNA.

Original methodology: Counts of nucleated cells, estimated from reference gene primer amplification, were obtained. The data were produced by immunoSEQ multiplex PCR, yet TCRdb's version contains in-frame clones alone and is incomplete. V and J calls and clone size follow that table, whereas D and trimming were derived from the DNA. The profile shows 150,000 to 160,000 clones, approximately 82% of them singletons. The germline V and J ends were trimmed by 5 bases and 6 bases, with 22 bases remaining between them. Per the germline V gene, CDR1 is SEHNR and CDR2 is FQNEAQ (reference sequence). The CDR3 consists of 16 residues.

The receptor was isolated from a woman in her forties or fifties with acute or convalescent COVID-19. The sample consisted of peripheral blood. This rearrangement joins TRBV7-9 to TRBJ1-2, with D hard to call. CDR3 protein: CASSPPKGGNLNGYTF. The CDR3 nucleotides read TGTGCCAGCAGCCCCCCGAAAGGCGGTAACCTTAATGGCTACACCTTC.